These T cell receptor beta chains were read from a single sample in a study of shared clonotypes between healthy human individuals. Measured with immunoSEQ multiplex PCR; TCRdb has only the in-frame clones, and not every one. Found here are some 2 million clones, approximately 94% of them singletons; the top ten hold 0.95% to 1.5%. Sample: naive CD8+ T cells sorted from blood. Receptor source: a man younger than 35 in good health. The CDR3 runs from the conserved cysteine through the conserved F or W. D genes are given only for firm matches.

CDR3 DNA,CDR3 protein,D gene,CDR3 length,J gene,V gene
TGCGCCAGCTTGGGCCGCGGCGGGGACAGGGATAGCAATCAGCCCCAGCATTTT,CASLGRGGDRDSNQPQHF,TRBD1,18,TRBJ1-5,TRBV23-1
TGTGCCACCGGTCCTCCAGCGGAGGCCAGGGAGACCCAGTACTTC,CATGPPAEARETQYF,NA,15,TRBJ2-5,TRBV7-9
TGTGCCAGCAGTCTCTACCCGACTGGGGTTGAAGCTTTCTTT,CASSLYPTGVEAFF,NA,14,TRBJ1-1,TRBV27
TGTGCCAGCAGCTTAGTTCCAGAGGGTACCGGAAACACCATATATTTT,CASSLVPEGTGNTIYF,NA,16,TRBJ1-3,TRBV7-8
TGTGCCTGGAGTGCCCCTGGAACACTTAGCACAGATACGCAGTATTTT,CAWSAPGTLSTDTQYF,NA,16,TRBJ2-3,TRBV30
TGTGCCAGCAGCGTAGTTCCTAGCGGGGGAAACAATGAGCAGTTCTTC,CASSVVPSGGNNEQFF,TRBD2,16,TRBJ2-1,TRBV9
TGTGCCAGCAGTTTCGGTCAATACACCGGGGAGCTGTTTTTT,CASSFGQYTGELFF,NA,14,TRBJ2-2,TRBV27
TGTGCCAGTCTCCCTGGGGGCACAGATACGCAGTATTTT,CASLPGGTDTQYF,NA,13,TRBJ2-3,TRBV19
TGTGCCTGGAGTGTACTCAGGGGGCCCTACGAGCAGTACTTC,CAWSVLRGPYEQYF,TRBD1,14,TRBJ2-7,TRBV30
TGTGCCAGCGAGGACAGACGGAGCACAGATACGCAGTATTTT,CASEDRRSTDTQYF,NA,14,TRBJ2-3,TRBV2
TGTGCCAGCAGTTACAAACTACAGTACCAAGAGACCCAGTACTTC,CASSYKLQYQETQYF,NA,15,TRBJ2-5,TRBV6-5
TGTGCCAGCAGTCCCATCGGACCGCTTCTCCGACCCTACGAGCAGTACTTC,CASSPIGPLLRPYEQYF,NA,17,TRBJ2-7,TRBV27